Below, 21 T cell receptor beta chains from the same sample are listed, as sequenced in a study of blood T cell repertoires in COVID-19. The table came from immunoSEQ multiplex PCR; TCRdb's copy has only in-frame clones and leaves some out. This sample has a few hundred thousand clones, with about nine tenths found just once. Sequencing was carried out using peripheral blood. The receptors originated from a woman aged 45-65 years with acute or convalescent COVID-19.

The rearrangement joins TRBV6-2 or TRBV6-3 to TRBJ1-2; D is unclear. Trimming stripped 6 bases from V and 2 bases from J, with 13 bases between. CDR1 and CDR2 from the germline V gene are MNHEY and SVGEGT. This CDR3 is 14 amino acids long. The CDR3 here is CASSSGSGNYGYTF. The CDR3 DNA reads as TGTGCCAGCAGCTCGGGCTCGGGGAACTATGGCTACACCTTC.

The chain has TRBV18 and TRBJ2-1; 10 bases map to TRBD1. Germline V gene lookup returns CDR1 KGHSH and CDR2 LQKENI. V was clipped by 4 bases and J by 5 bases; unmatched bases: 11. The CDR3 totals 17 residues. CDR3 region: CASSLVTSGQGNNEQFF. The CDR3 bases are TGTGCCAGCTCACTTGTAACCTCGGGACAGGGGAACAATGAGCAGTTCTTC.

The V and J genes are TRBV6-2 or TRBV6-3 and TRBJ1-3; D perhaps matches TRBD1 (5 bases). CDR1 and CDR2 (germline): MNHEY, SVGEGT. V was shortened by 0 bases and J by 2 bases, with 11 bases between the two germline ends. The CDR3 covers 16 residues. The CDR3 sequence is CASSYSGGGTGNTIYF. DNA for the CDR3: TGTGCCAGCAGTTACTCCGGGGGAGGAACTGGAAACACCATATATTTT.

The rearrangement links TRBV27 to TRBJ2-3; 15 nucleotides line up with TRBD2. CDR1 is MNHEY, CDR2 SMNVEV, per germline (reference sequence). V dropped 0 bases and J dropped 3; count of bases not matched to a gene: 1. The CDR3 spans 17 residues. CDR3 sequence (DNA): TGTGCCAGCAGTTTATCCGGGACTAGCGGGAGGACAGATACGCAGTATTTT. The encoded protein is CASSLSGTSGRTDTQYF.

The genes are TRBV11-3 and TRBJ2-7; D not certain. The CDR3 consists of 13 residues. V was shortened by 5 bases and J by 1 base, with 9 bases between the two germline ends. Germline lookup yields CDR1 SGHNT and CDR2 YENEEA. Here the CDR3 DNA reads TGTGCCAGCAGCCCGTACTTGTCCTACGAGCAGTACTTC. Translated, it gives CASSPYLSYEQYF.

The gene calls are TRBV6-7 and TRBJ1-1; no firm D call. TRBV6-7 is classed as an ORF, of uncertain function. The CDR3 extends over 15 amino acids. Between the trimmed V and J ends, which lost 2 bases and 0 bases, there was a span of 10 bases. CDR3 DNA sequence: TGTGCCAGCAGTTACGAGAGCACCATGAACACTGAAGCTTTCTTT. Encoded protein: CASSYESTMNTEAFF.

A remark on this clone: The identical CDR3 is also encoded by other nucleotide sequences in the sample. The rearrangement uses TRBV9 and TRBJ1-2, with 7 bases lining up with TRBD1. The germline gives CDR1 SGDLS, CDR2 YYNGEE. This CDR3 spans 12 amino acids. Trimming took 3 bases from V and 7 from J; bases not matched to a gene: 3. CDR3 nucleotides: TGTGCCAGCAGCGCGACAGGGACTGGCTACACCTTC. Protein: CASSATGTGYTF.

This chain joins TRBV9 and TRBJ2-1; 10 nucleotides align to TRBD2. Germline CDR1 and CDR2: SGDLS and YYNGEE. This CDR3 has 16 residues. The trim removed 1 base at V and 7 bases at J, leaving 8 bases unmatched. CDR3 protein: CASSVTSGVPGNEQFF. In DNA, the CDR3 is TGTGCCAGCAGCGTAACTAGCGGGGTCCCGGGGAATGAGCAGTTCTTC.

This clone appeared a single time. The chain recombines TRBV23-1 with TRBJ2-5, with TRBD2 identical over 9 bases. TRBV23-1 is placed among ORFs of uncertain function. This CDR3 contains 17 residues. Unmatched junction bases numbered 7, after V lost 0 bases and J lost 2 bases. CDR3 loop: CASSQSSLAGVQETQYF. The CDR3 bases are TGCGCCAGCAGTCAATCCTCCTTAGCGGGAGTACAAGAGACCCAGTACTTC.

The V gene is TRBV19, the J gene TRBJ1-5; D call uncertain. Deletions cut 6 bases from V and 6 bases from J, with 12 bases between. Germline V gene sequence: CDR1 LNHDA, CDR2 SQIVND (reference sequence). The CDR3 totals 13 residues. CDR3 in amino acids: CASSPEVIQPQHF. The CDR3, as DNA: TGTGCCAGTAGCCCTGAGGTTATTCAGCCCCAGCATTTT. The full variable domain, rest sourced from reference TRBV19 and TRBJ1-5, is DGGITQSPKYLFRKEGQNVTLSCEQNLNHDAMYWYRQDPGQGLRLIYYSQIVNDFQKGDIAEGYSVSREKKESFPLTVTSAQKNPTAFYLCASSPEVIQPQHFGDGTRLSIL.

This chain uses TRBV30 with TRBJ2-6; 11 positions match TRBD2. The CDR3 is 17 amino acids. CDR1 GTSNPN and CDR2 SVGIG come from the germline V gene (reference sequence). The V and J ends lost 0 bases and 4 bases, in that order; junction bases with no gene match: 5. CDR3 loop: CAWSVSSGGSGANVLTF. The CDR3, as DNA: TGTGCCTGGAGTGTCTCTAGCGGGGGGTCCGGGGCCAACGTCCTGACTTTC. Combining the CDR3 with reference TRBV30 and TRBJ2-6 gives the whole variable domain SQTIHQWPATLVQPVGSPLSLECTVEGTSNPNLYWYRQAAGRGLQLLFYSVGIGQISSEVPQNLSASRPQDRQFILSSKKLLLSDSGFYLCAWSVSSGGSGANVLTFGAGSRLTVL.

The chain carries TRBV6-4 and TRBJ1-2, with no clear D. The germline V and J ends were trimmed by 3 bases and 1 base, with 12 bases remaining between them. Germline lookup yields CDR1 MRHNA and CDR2 SNTAGT. The CDR3 covers 15 residues. The chain's CDR3 is CASSERAGVNYGYTF. DNA for the CDR3: TGTGCCAGCAGTGAAAGGGCGGGAGTTAACTATGGCTACACCTTC.

This clone occurred once. This sequence joins TRBV19 and TRBJ2-1, with 14 positions matching TRBD2. The V gene's germline CDR1 is LNHDA and CDR2 SQIVND (reference sequence). The CDR3 is 16 residues long. Losses at the gene ends were 4 bases for V and 7 bases for J; bases not matched to a gene: 6. CDR3 bases: TGTGCCAGTAGTAGGGGACTAGCGGGAGTTTGGAATGAGCAGTTCTTC. Residues: CASSRGLAGVWNEQFF. The entire variable domain, with the rest obtained from reference TRBV19 and TRBJ2-1, is as follows: DGGITQSPKYLFRKEGQNVTLSCEQNLNHDAMYWYRQDPGQGLRLIYYSQIVNDFQKGDIAEGYSVSREKKESFPLTVTSAQKNPTAFYLCASSRGLAGVWNEQFFGPGTRLTVL.

The chain employs TRBV6-5 and TRBJ2-1; TRBD2 matches 7 bases. This CDR3 contains 13 residues. Germline V gene data show CDR1 as MNHEY and CDR2 as SVGAGI. CDR3 sequence: CVSAGDMTNEQFF. The CDR3 region has the DNA TGTGTTTCTGCGGGGGATATGACTAATGAGCAGTTCTTC.

The chain recombines TRBV6-6 with TRBJ2-5; possibly TRBD1 for D (6 bases). The CDR3 totals 14 residues. The germline V and J ends were trimmed by 2 bases and 5 bases, with 12 bases remaining between them. Germline V CDR1 and CDR2: MNHNY, SVGAGI (reference sequence). The CDR3: CASSYLQGTETQYF. The CDR3 DNA sequence: TGTGCCAGCAGTTACCTACAGGGTACGGAGACCCAGTACTTC.

J is TRBJ1-1 and V is TRBV6-5, with no clear D. The CDR3 is 15 residues long. V lost 5 bases and J lost 1, with 14 bases in between. Germline lookup yields CDR1 MNHEY and CDR2 SVGAGI. The CDR3 bases are TGTGCCAGCAGTCCGCGCCCAGGAAGGAACACTGAAGCTTTCTTT. Amino acids: CASSPRPGRNTEAFF.

The chain combines TRBV11-2 with TRBJ2-1, with a weak D call TRBD2 (6 bases). Germline V gene lookup returns CDR1 SGHAT and CDR2 FQNNGV. The CDR3 spans 14 residues. Deletions cut 3 bases from V and 4 bases from J, with 10 bases between. The CDR3, as DNA: TGTGCCAGCAGCTTTTCGGGGGAGTACAATGAGCAGTTCTTC. Amino acids: CASSFSGEYNEQFF.

The chain is built from TRBV5-1 and TRBJ2-7, with D perhaps TRBD2 (6 bases). The CDR3 has 14 residues. Germline V gene data show CDR1 as SGHRS and CDR2 as YFSETQ. Deletions cut 1 base from V and 3 bases from J, with 11 bases between. In DNA form, the CDR3 reads TGCGCCAGCAGCTTGTATGGGGGGATCTACGAGCAGTACTTC. Protein product: CASSLYGGIYEQYF.

Details on this clone: The same CDR3 also results from other DNA sequences found in this sample. V and J are TRBV19 and TRBJ1-2, with TRBD1 identical over 9 bases. CDR1 is LNHDA and CDR2 is SQIVND in the germline V gene (reference sequence). Trimming took 9 bases from V and 0 from J; bases not matched to a gene: 2. This CDR3 has 13 amino acids. CDR3 loop: CASRDRANYGYTF. CDR3 in DNA: TGTGCCAGCCGGGACAGGGCTAACTATGGCTACACCTTC.

The chain uses TRBV7-3 and TRBJ2-1; TRBD1 aligns across 7 bases. The CDR3 is 15 amino acids. CDR1 and CDR2 from the germline V gene are SGHTA and FQGTGA. After removal of 3 bases from V and 6 bases from J, the junction contained 8 bases not matched to a gene. The CDR3 nucleotides are TGTGCCAGCAGCTTGGGGACAGCTCTGGGCAATGAGCAGTTCTTC. Encoded protein: CASSLGTALGNEQFF.

The chain links TRBV27 to TRBJ2-5; the match to TRBD2 covers 8 bases. Germline-derived CDR1 and CDR2 are MNHEY and SMNVEV (reference sequence). CDR3 length: 13 residues. V lost 3 bases to trimming and J lost 4 bases; unmatched junction nucleotides: 1. The CDR3 protein is CASSFGRAETQYF. The CDR3 DNA sequence: TGTGCCAGCAGTTTCGGGAGGGCAGAGACCCAGTACTTC.